One sample yielded the 10 T cell receptor beta chains listed below, sequenced in a study of T cell changes during pregnancy in multiple sclerosis. Only in-frame clones appear in the TCRdb table, and some are missing; sequencing was by immunoSEQ multiplex PCR. The sample includes 40,000 to 45,000 clones, 70% to 90% of them seen just once. Material: CD8+ T cells from peripheral blood mononuclear cells, obtained after pregnancy. These receptors were taken from a female donor in good health, enrolled as a control in a pregnancy study.

This clone showed up just once. The chain is built from TRBV9 and TRBJ2-3, with 12 bases identical to TRBD2. The CDR3 length is 17 residues. With V trimmed by 4 bases and J by 4 bases, 10 bases remained unmatched. Per the germline V gene, CDR1 is SGDLS and CDR2 is YYNGEE. The CDR3 reads CASSSSRLAGEADTQYF. CDR3 bases: TGTGCCAGCAGCTCCAGCCGACTAGCGGGGGAAGCAGATACGCAGTATTTT.

This chain connects TRBV11-2 to TRBJ2-3, with unresolved D. CDR1 is SGHAT, CDR2 FQNNGV, per germline. V was shortened by 4 bases and J by 0 bases, with 8 bases between the two germline ends. The CDR3 contains 14 residues. Written as DNA, the CDR3 is TGTGCCAGCAGCTCCCCAATGAGCACAGATACGCAGTATTTT. It encodes CASSSPMSTDTQYF.

The chain has TRBV4-3 and TRBJ1-2, with TRBD1 as a possible D gene (6 bases). The V gene lost 3 bases and the J gene lost 4 bases, with 15 bases spanning the gap. CDR1 and CDR2 from the germline V gene are LGHNA and YSLEER. The CDR3 totals 15 residues. CDR3: CASSQGAGVAYGYTF. The CDR3 coding sequence is TGCGCCAGCAGCCAGGGGGCCGGGGTGGCCTATGGCTACACCTTC.

The chain links TRBV7-9 to TRBJ1-6, with unresolved D. With 4 bases removed from V and 7 bases from J, the gap between germline ends came to 5 bases. The CDR3 sequence is 12 residues long. Germline loops: CDR1 SEHNR, CDR2 FQNEAQ (reference sequence). The CDR3 region has the DNA TGTGCCAGCAGCTCTCCGAATTCACCCCTCCACTTT. Translating gives CASSSPNSPLHF.

The CDR3 region is CASSPPRQDREQYF. DNA for the CDR3: TGTGCCAGCTCACCACCCAGACAGGACCGCGAGCAGTACTTC. This chain uses TRBV18 with TRBJ2-5; TRBD1 might be the D (6 bases). The DNA matches TRBJ2-7 better at its end, which makes the J call doubtful. Germline values: CDR1 KGHSH, CDR2 LQKENI. The CDR3 spans 14 residues.

V and J are TRBV19 and TRBJ2-1, with 8 bases aligning to TRBD2. The length of the CDR3 is 14 residues. From germline, CDR1 is LNHDA and CDR2 SQIVND (reference sequence). The J segment lost 8 bases and the V segment lost 0 bases, leaving 3 bases of the junction unmatched. The CDR3 DNA reads as TGTGCCAGTAGTATAGAGGGACTAGACGATGAGCAGTTCTTC. It is translated as CASSIEGLDDEQFF.

The chain carries TRBV4-1 and TRBJ2-2; a weak D match, TRBD1 (6 bases). The CDR3 length is 15 residues. V was cut by 4 bases and J by 1 base, with 10 bases left in between. Germline assignment: CDR1 MGHRA and CDR2 YSYEKL. The CDR3 here is CASSLQGKNTGELFF. CDR3 bases: TGCGCCAGCAGCCTACAGGGCAAGAACACCGGGGAGCTGTTTTTT.

The chain combines TRBV6-1 with TRBJ1-5; D ambiguous. CDR3 length: 12 amino acids. Germline V CDR1 and CDR2: MNHNS, SASEGT. Trimming shortened V by 2 bases and J by 5 bases, and 4 bases separated the two germline ends. The CDR3 spells CASSELYQPQHF. CDR3 in DNA: TGTGCCAGCAGTGAACTCTATCAGCCCCAGCATTTT.

The rearrangement uses TRBV6-5 and TRBJ2-7; D is unresolved. The germline V gene has CDR1 MNHEY and CDR2 SVGAGI. The CDR3 is 12 amino acids. The ends were cut back, 6 bases at V and 5 bases at J, with 11 bases in the middle. The CDR3, as DNA: TGTGCCAGCAGCCGACCTAGGAACGAGCAGTACTTC. Its translation: CASSRPRNEQYF.

V gene TRBV5-6 combines with J gene TRBJ1-6; D is unclear. Germline CDR1 SGHDT, CDR2 YYEEEE. The V end lost 2 bases, the J end lost 12 bases, and 18 bases lay between the germline ends. This CDR3 region has 15 residues. CDR3 nucleotide sequence: TGTGCCAGCAGCTTATACACTTTCCCCCGAGGACCCCTCCACTTT. This sequence encodes CASSLYTFPRGPLHF.